This T cell receptor (beta chain) was captured by sequencing in a study of shared clonotypes between healthy human individuals. Donors, healthy HIV-negative adults, lacked recent acute infections or vaccinations. Study-wide points: Memory subsets generally showed smaller estimated richness than naive subsets did. Even with large depth, rarefaction showed that sorted-subset sequencing was incomplete.

Genomic DNA belonging to each subset was distributed in equal measure over several immunoSEQ plates. Profiling relied on immunoSEQ multiplex PCR, and the TCRdb table lists in-frame clones only, not all of them. Of around 690,000 clones in the sample, about nine tenths were seen once. Germline-derived CDR1 and CDR2 are SGHDT and YYEEEE. V was trimmed by 4 bases and J by 0 bases, leaving 11 bases between them. This CDR3 contains 14 residues. Only one count was recorded for this clone. Its antigen is currently unknown. This chain links TRBV5-6 with TRBJ2-7; perhaps TRBD1 as D (6 bases). Sequenced sample: memory CD8+ T cells from PBMCs. Subset described: CD45RO+ cells pooled with CCR7-negative TemRA cells. This sequence originates from a man between 18 and 35 years old in good health. Some clones in this sample may be carry-over from other donors' samples. The CDR3 bases are TGTGCCAGCAGCCAGGGGTTCCGCTCCTACGAGCAGTACTTC. Residues: CASSQGFRSYEQYF.